Listed below are T cell receptor beta chains from one sample, sequenced in a study of blood T cell repertoires in COVID-19. Produced via immunoSEQ multiplex PCR; TCRdb's table is partial and in-frame only. The sample yields around 92,000 clones, 86% seen once. Sequenced: peripheral blood. The receptor source for this set is a woman in her sixties or seventies in a cohort sampled during active or convalescent COVID-19. Both conserved end residues are part of each CDR3. D genes are given only for firm matches. Not all rows give a size; the values are once, few, many and, for expanded clones, a class.

D	J	length	V	size	CDR3	DNA
-	TRBJ2-3	13	TRBV3-1/TRBV3-2	-	CASSPSGADTQYF	TGTGCCAGCAGCCCCTCGGGGGCAGATACGCAGTATTTT
TRBD1	TRBJ2-1	15	TRBV19	-	CASSIGDRAYNEQFF	TGTGCCAGTAGTATTGGGGACAGGGCCTACAATGAGCAGTTCTTC
-	TRBJ1-1	16	TRBV6-4	-	CASSDKEGRVNTEAFF	TGTGCCAGCAGTGATAAGGAGGGCAGGGTGAACACTGAAGCTTTCTTT
-	TRBJ1-5	13	TRBV4-1	-	CASSQEYNQPQHF	TGCGCCAGCAGCCAAGAATACAATCAGCCCCAGCATTTT
TRBD1	TRBJ2-5	13	TRBV5-6	-	CASSFRGRETQYF	TGTGCCAGCAGCTTCAGGGGGAGAGAGACCCAGTACTTC
-	TRBJ2-5	14	TRBV29-1	-	CSVPGLPGGETQYF	TGCAGCGTTCCCGGGCTACCCGGAGGAGAGACCCAGTACTTC
-	TRBJ1-1	8	TRBV29-1	-	CSAQEAFF	TGCAGCGCCCAGGAAGCTTTCTTT
-	TRBJ1-6	15	TRBV7-9	few	CASSPSGPVNSPLHF	TGTGCCAGCAGCCCCTCTGGGCCTGTCAATTCACCCCTCCACTTT
TRBD1	TRBJ1-1	15	TRBV3-1/TRBV3-2	-	CASSQKGQGGTEAFF	TGTGCCAGCAGCCAGAAGGGACAGGGGGGCACTGAAGCTTTCTTT
-	TRBJ1-5	14	TRBV19	-	CASSIRTSYQPQHF	TGTGCCAGTAGTATAAGAACTAGCTATCAGCCCCAGCATTTT
-	TRBJ2-7	15	TRBV12-5	-	CASGPSTGLSYEQYF	TGTGCTAGTGGTCCGTCGACAGGCCTCTCCTACGAGCAGTACTTC
TRBD2	TRBJ2-3	17	TRBV9	-	CASSALGLAGATDTQYF	TGTGCCAGCAGCGCCTTGGGACTAGCGGGAGCAACAGATACGCAGTATTTT
TRBD1	TRBJ2-1	14	TRBV28	-	CASSSGTALNEQFF	TGTGCCAGCAGTTCCGGGACAGCCCTCAATGAGCAGTTCTTC
-	TRBJ1-6	16	TRBV3-1/TRBV3-2	-	CASSQVMDSYNSPLHF	TGTGCCAGCAGCCAAGTCATGGACAGTTATAATTCACCCCTCCACTTT
-	TRBJ1-5	19	TRBV12-5	few	CASGPGSWRQAPPSQPQHF	TGTGCTAGTGGTCCTGGCAGTTGGAGGCAGGCCCCACCGAGTCAGCCCCAGCATTTT
-	TRBJ1-5	15	TRBV4-1	-	CASRRWENENQPQHF	TGCGCCAGCAGGCGGTGGGAGAATGAAAATCAGCCCCAGCATTTT
TRBD2	TRBJ2-2	16	TRBV5-1	-	CASSSFGRETAGELFF	TGCGCCAGCAGCAGTTTTGGGCGGGAGACCGCCGGGGAGCTGTTTTTT
-	TRBJ1-2	14	TRBV4-1	-	CASSQEAAGYGYTF	TGCGCCAGCAGCCAAGAAGCGGCAGGCTATGGCTACACCTTC
-	TRBJ2-1	16	TRBV21-1	-	CASSMRPGLAMDEQFF	TGTGCCAGCAGCATGAGACCGGGACTAGCGATGGATGAGCAGTTCTTC
TRBD1	TRBJ1-1	14	TRBV3-1/TRBV3-2	once	CASTRDSLNTEAFF	TGTGCCAGCACCCGGGACAGCCTGAACACTGAAGCTTTCTTT
-	TRBJ1-2	16	TRBV19	-	CAATQGKGYMAGGYTF	TGTGCCGCAACCCAGGGCAAAGGCTATATGGCTGGTGGCTACACCTTC
TRBD1	TRBJ2-2	16	TRBV7-7	-	CASSTGQGAATGELFF	TGTGCTAGCAGCACCGGACAGGGGGCGGCCACCGGGGAGCTGTTTTTT
-	TRBJ1-6	14	TRBV5-4	-	CASSPTGSNNPLHF	TGTGCCAGCAGCCCAACAGGATCCAATAACCCCCTCCACTTT
-	TRBJ1-3	15	TRBV6-5	-	CASSPPPLSGNTIYF	TGTGCCAGCAGTCCCCCTCCCCTCTCTGGAAACACCATATATTTT
TRBD2	TRBJ2-5	19	TRBV7-3	-	CASSLTGEVAGGLGETQYF	TGTGCCAGCAGCTTAACTGGGGAGGTTGCGGGAGGGCTTGGAGAGACCCAGTACTTC
-	TRBJ1-1	15	TRBV14	-	CASSRIQGMNTEAFF	TGTGCCAGCAGCCGTATTCAGGGGATGAACACTGAAGCTTTCTTT
-	TRBJ2-7	13	TRBV5-1	-	CASSLGQDYEQYF	TGCGCCAGCAGCTTGGGACAGGACTACGAGCAGTACTTC
-	TRBJ1-1	13	TRBV12-3/TRBV12-4	few	CASTTIRNTEAFF	TGTGCCAGCACCACTATAAGGAACACTGAAGCTTTCTTT
TRBD2	TRBJ2-3	14	TRBV7-2	-	CASSYGGATDTQYF	TGTGCCAGCAGTTACGGGGGGGCCACAGATACGCAGTATTTT
TRBD1	TRBJ2-7	14	TRBV7-9	-	CASSLGRGLYEQYF	TGTGCCAGCAGCTTAGGCAGGGGGCTCTACGAGCAGTACTTC
TRBD1	TRBJ1-5	13	TRBV2	-	CASSHDRDAPQHF	TGTGCCAGCTCCCACGACAGGGACGCGCCCCAGCATTTT
TRBD1	TRBJ1-1	15	TRBV6-5	-	CASRYRGSGNTEAFF	TGTGCCAGCAGGTACAGGGGGTCAGGGAACACTGAAGCTTTCTTT
-	TRBJ1-1	14	TRBV13	-	CASSLGEGSTEAFF	TGTGCCAGCAGCTTAGGGGAGGGGAGCACTGAAGCTTTCTTT
-	TRBJ1-5	15	TRBV18	-	CASSPGTGRAGPQHF	TGTGCCAGCTCACCGGGAACAGGGAGGGCTGGGCCCCAGCATTTT
TRBD1	TRBJ2-5	13	TRBV6-5	-	CASRRTGLETQYF	TGTGCCAGCAGGAGGACAGGCCTGGAGACCCAGTACTTC
TRBD1	TRBJ2-3	13	TRBV19	-	CASRTGVSDTQYF	TGTGCCAGTAGAACAGGGGTTTCAGATACGCAGTATTTT
-	TRBJ1-2	15	TRBV6-2/TRBV6-3	-	CASSWAQEFGYGYTF	TGTGCCAGCAGTTGGGCTCAAGAATTCGGCTATGGCTACACCTTC
-	TRBJ1-1	15	TRBV5-1	few	CASSSAGREATEAFF	TGCGCCAGCAGCTCAGCAGGGCGGGAGGCGACTGAAGCTTTCTTT
-	TRBJ1-3	12	TRBV28	-	CASTSTGNTIYF	TGTGCCAGCACTTCTACTGGAAACACCATATATTTT
-	TRBJ2-2	15	TRBV14	-	CASSSTGKNTGELFF	TGTGCCAGCAGCTCCACGGGGAAGAACACCGGGGAGCTGTTTTTT
-	TRBJ2-2	15	TRBV5-1	-	CASSLASLGVGELFF	TGCGCCAGCAGCTTGGCCTCTCTAGGGGTCGGGGAGCTGTTTTTT
-	TRBJ2-5	14	TRBV6-5	-	CASSTAASSETQYF	TGTGCCAGCAGTACGGCGGCTAGCTCGGAGACCCAGTACTTC
-	TRBJ1-1	12	TRBV25-1	-	CASSVGGGEAFF	TGTGCCAGCAGTGTGGGGGGAGGGGAAGCTTTCTTT
-	TRBJ2-7	15	TRBV5-1	-	CASSPTGTSNYEQYF	TGCGCCAGCAGCCCAACCGGGACTTCCAACTACGAGCAGTACTTC